A selection of T cell receptor beta chains follows, all from one sample in a study of siplizumab effects on memory and regulatory T cells. Repertoires were generated with immunoSEQ multiplex PCR, while TCRdb's copy carries only in-frame clones and drops some. The table records over 65,000 clones, 93% of them present only once. Sequencing was done on a sample of CD8+ T cells sorted from blood. The receptors originated from a human donor in good health. Each CDR3 is given with its conserved first and last residue.

V gene: TRBV11-2; J gene: TRBJ2-7; CDR3 protein: CASSFGVGRNSYEQYF
V gene: TRBV2; J gene: TRBJ1-1; CDR3 protein: CASSEGRGSTEAFF
V gene: TRBV9; J gene: TRBJ1-1; CDR3 protein: CASSVHGDGTEAFF
V gene: TRBV6-5; J gene: TRBJ2-1; CDR3 protein: CASSYSSGGNNEQFF
V gene: TRBV9; J gene: TRBJ2-2; CDR3 protein: CASSEAGTESGELFF
V gene: TRBV28; J gene: TRBJ1-4; CDR3 protein: CASSFSLGVEKLFF
V gene: TRBV6-6; J gene: TRBJ2-7; CDR3 protein: CASSYDSLYEQYF
V gene: TRBV7-9; J gene: TRBJ1-2; CDR3 protein: CASSSSSIQTTYGYTF
V gene: TRBV4-1; J gene: TRBJ2-7; CDR3 protein: CASSRSGSEQYF
V gene: TRBV4-1; J gene: TRBJ2-7; CDR3 protein: CASSQTESYEQYF
V gene: TRBV4-2; J gene: TRBJ2-1; CDR3 protein: CASSQDHFSGGRDNEQFF
V gene: TRBV11-2; J gene: TRBJ1-5; CDR3 protein: CASSPAGNQPQHF
V gene: TRBV29-1; J gene: TRBJ2-2; CDR3 protein: CSVGLSDNTGELFF
V gene: TRBV2; J gene: TRBJ2-7; CDR3 protein: CASRGLAGHEQYF
V gene: TRBV4-1; J gene: TRBJ2-5; CDR3 protein: CASSPTGGETQYF
V gene: TRBV6-5; J gene: TRBJ2-7; CDR3 protein: CASSYSDRVEQYF
V gene: TRBV7-9; J gene: TRBJ1-4; CDR3 protein: CASSSVQGRNEKLFF
V gene: TRBV5-1; J gene: TRBJ1-2; CDR3 protein: CASSLNGDGYTF
V gene: TRBV19; J gene: TRBJ1-1; CDR3 protein: CASSIDLGTEAFF
V gene: TRBV5-6; J gene: TRBJ2-7; CDR3 protein: CASSPSPDRGRAEQYF
V gene: TRBV7-9; J gene: TRBJ1-1; CDR3 protein: CASLGTGELNTEAFF
V gene: TRBV5-1; J gene: TRBJ1-6; CDR3 protein: CASLRTIYNSPPHF
V gene: TRBV4-1; J gene: TRBJ2-3; CDR3 protein: CASRGTPRVDTQYF
V gene: TRBV15; J gene: TRBJ1-1; CDR3 protein: CATSSAMNTEAFF
V gene: TRBV27; J gene: TRBJ2-5; CDR3 protein: CASSPGAGETQYF
V gene: TRBV5-8; J gene: TRBJ2-3; CDR3 protein: CASSLPTFYTDTQYF
V gene: TRBV9; J gene: TRBJ1-1; CDR3 protein: CASSVDSTEAFF
V gene: TRBV7-3; J gene: TRBJ1-2; CDR3 protein: CASSYIYDRASYGYTF
V gene: TRBV4-1; J gene: TRBJ2-1; CDR3 protein: CASSLYSGGLDSEQFF
V gene: TRBV9; J gene: TRBJ1-1; CDR3 protein: CASSVVGDRGSTEAFF
V gene: TRBV27; J gene: TRBJ1-3; CDR3 protein: CASRPLGSGNTIYF
V gene: TRBV20-1; J gene: TRBJ2-3; CDR3 protein: CSARTDTQYF
V gene: TRBV6-6; J gene: TRBJ2-7; CDR3 protein: CASSYPGTTGSEQYF
V gene: TRBV5-4; J gene: TRBJ1-1; CDR3 protein: CASSLERGATGTEAFF
V gene: TRBV11-2; J gene: TRBJ2-7; CDR3 protein: CASSLDLFPYEQYF
V gene: TRBV7-9; J gene: TRBJ1-2; CDR3 protein: CASSFSGLGYGYTF
V gene: TRBV29-1; J gene: TRBJ2-7; CDR3 protein: CSTGGPPYEQYF
V gene: TRBV6-1; J gene: TRBJ2-7; CDR3 protein: CASTAGYEQYF
V gene: TRBV27; J gene: TRBJ1-5; CDR3 protein: CASRAFNQPQHF
V gene: TRBV5-5; J gene: TRBJ2-7; CDR3 protein: CASSLAGTGDGEYF
V gene: TRBV19; J gene: TRBJ2-7; CDR3 protein: CASSIALSSSYEQYF
V gene: TRBV9; J gene: TRBJ1-6; CDR3 protein: CASSEGDNSPLHF
V gene: TRBV4-2; J gene: TRBJ2-7; CDR3 protein: CASSQGDSPNYEQYF
V gene: TRBV9; J gene: TRBJ1-6; CDR3 protein: CASSVGRSSYNSPLHF
V gene: TRBV9; J gene: TRBJ1-5; CDR3 protein: CASSLTGDNNQPQHF
V gene: TRBV7-6; J gene: TRBJ2-1; CDR3 protein: CASSPMSGGSYNEQFF